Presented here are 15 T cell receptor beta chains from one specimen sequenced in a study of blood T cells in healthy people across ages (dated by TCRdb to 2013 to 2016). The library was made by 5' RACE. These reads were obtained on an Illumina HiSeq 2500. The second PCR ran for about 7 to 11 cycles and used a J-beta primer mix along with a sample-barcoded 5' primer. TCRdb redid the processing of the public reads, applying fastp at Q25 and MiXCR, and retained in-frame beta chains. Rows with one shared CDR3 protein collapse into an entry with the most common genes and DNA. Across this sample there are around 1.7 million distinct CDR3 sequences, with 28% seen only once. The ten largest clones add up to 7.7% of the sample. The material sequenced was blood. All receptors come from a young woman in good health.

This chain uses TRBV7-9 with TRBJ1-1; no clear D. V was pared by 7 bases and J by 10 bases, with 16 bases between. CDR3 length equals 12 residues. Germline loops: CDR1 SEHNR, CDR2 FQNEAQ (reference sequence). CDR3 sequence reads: CASTPGARVAFF. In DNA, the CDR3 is TGTGCCAGCACCCCGGGTGCTAGGGTAGCTTTCTTT.

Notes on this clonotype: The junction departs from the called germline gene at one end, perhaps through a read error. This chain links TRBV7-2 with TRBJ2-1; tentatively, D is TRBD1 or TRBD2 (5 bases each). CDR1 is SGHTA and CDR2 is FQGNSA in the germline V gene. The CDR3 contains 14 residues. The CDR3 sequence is CAGSPSGLENIQFF. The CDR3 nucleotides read TGTGCCGGCAGCCCCTCGGGGCTGGAAAACATTCAGTTCTTC. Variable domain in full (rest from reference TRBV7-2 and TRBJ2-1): GAGVSQSPSNKVTEKGKDVELRCDPISGHTALYWYRQSLGQGLEFLIYFQGNSAPDKSGLPSDRFSAERTGGSVSTLTIQRTQQEDSAVYLCAGSPSGLENIQFFGPGTRLTVL.

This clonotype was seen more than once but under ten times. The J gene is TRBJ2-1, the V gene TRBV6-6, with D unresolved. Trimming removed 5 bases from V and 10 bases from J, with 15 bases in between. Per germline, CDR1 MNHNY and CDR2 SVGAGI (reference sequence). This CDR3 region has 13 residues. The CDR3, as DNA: TGTGCCAGCAGTGCCGTAAACTCATACGAGCAGTTCTTC. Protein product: CASSAVNSYEQFF.

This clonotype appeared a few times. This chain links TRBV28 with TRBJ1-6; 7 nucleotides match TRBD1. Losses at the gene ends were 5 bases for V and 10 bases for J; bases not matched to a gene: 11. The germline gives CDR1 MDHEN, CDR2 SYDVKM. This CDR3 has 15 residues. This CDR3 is CASSILTGKGSPLHF. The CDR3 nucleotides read TGTGCCAGCAGTATACTGACAGGGAAGGGCTCACCCCTCCACTTT.

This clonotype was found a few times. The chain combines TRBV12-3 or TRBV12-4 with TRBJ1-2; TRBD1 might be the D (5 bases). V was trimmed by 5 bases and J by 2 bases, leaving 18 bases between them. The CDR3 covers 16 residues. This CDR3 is CASSDRAGGRNYGYTF. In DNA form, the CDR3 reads TGTGCCAGCAGTGACCGAGCTGGGGGTCGAAACTATGGCTACACCTTC.

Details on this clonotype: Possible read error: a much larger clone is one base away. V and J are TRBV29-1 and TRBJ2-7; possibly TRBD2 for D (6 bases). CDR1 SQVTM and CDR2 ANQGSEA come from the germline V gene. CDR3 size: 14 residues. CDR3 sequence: CSVEDRRVPYEHYF. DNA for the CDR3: TGCAGCGTTGAAGATCGGAGGGTCCCCTACGAGCACTACTTC.

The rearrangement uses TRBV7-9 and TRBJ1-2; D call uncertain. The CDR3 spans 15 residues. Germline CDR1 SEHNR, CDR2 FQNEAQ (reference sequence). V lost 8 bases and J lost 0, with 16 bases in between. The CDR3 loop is CASGPRSTANYGYTF. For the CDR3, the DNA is TGTGCCAGCGGCCCCCGGAGCACGGCTAACTATGGCTACACCTTC.

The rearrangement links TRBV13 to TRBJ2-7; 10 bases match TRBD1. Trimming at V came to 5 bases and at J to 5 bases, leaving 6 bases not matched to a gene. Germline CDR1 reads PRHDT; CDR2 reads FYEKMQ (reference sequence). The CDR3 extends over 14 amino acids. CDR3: CASSVGQGVDEQYF. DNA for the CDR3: TGTGCCAGCAGCGTCGGACAGGGGGTAGACGAGCAGTACTTC.

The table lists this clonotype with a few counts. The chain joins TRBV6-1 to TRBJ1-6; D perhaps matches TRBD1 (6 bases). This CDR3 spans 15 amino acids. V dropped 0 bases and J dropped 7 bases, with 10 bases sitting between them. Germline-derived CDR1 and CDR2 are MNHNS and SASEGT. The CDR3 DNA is TGTGCCAGCAGTGAAGCTGGCACAGGGAATTCACCCCTCCACTTT. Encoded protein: CASSEAGTGNSPLHF.

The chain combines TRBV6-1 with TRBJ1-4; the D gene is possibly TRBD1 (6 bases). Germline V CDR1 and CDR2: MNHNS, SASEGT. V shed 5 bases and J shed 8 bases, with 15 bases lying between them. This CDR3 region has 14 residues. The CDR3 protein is CASSQQGGREKLFF. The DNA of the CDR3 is TGTGCCAGCAGTCAACAGGGAGGGAGGGAAAAACTGTTTTTT.

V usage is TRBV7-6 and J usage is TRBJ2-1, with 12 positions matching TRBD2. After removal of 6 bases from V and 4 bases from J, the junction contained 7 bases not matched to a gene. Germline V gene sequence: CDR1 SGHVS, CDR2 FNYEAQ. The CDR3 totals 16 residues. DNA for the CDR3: TGTGCCAGCAGTGAAGATACTAGCGGGGGGTACAATGAGCAGTTCTTC. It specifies CASSEDTSGGYNEQFF.

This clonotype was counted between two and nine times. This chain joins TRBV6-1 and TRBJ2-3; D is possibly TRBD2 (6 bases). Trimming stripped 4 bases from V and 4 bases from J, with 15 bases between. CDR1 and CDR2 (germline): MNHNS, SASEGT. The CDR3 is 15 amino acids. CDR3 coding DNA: TGTGCCAGCAGTGGGGGACTCTCAAAGGCAGATACGCAGTATTTT. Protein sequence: CASSGGLSKADTQYF.

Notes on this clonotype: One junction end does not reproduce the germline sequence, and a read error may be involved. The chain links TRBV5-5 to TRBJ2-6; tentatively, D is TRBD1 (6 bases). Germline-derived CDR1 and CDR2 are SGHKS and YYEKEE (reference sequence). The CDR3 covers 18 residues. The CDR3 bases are TGTGCCAGCAGCTTGGAGGGGTTCGCAGGGGCTGGGGCCAACGTCCGGACTTTC. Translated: CASSLEGFAGAGANVRTF.

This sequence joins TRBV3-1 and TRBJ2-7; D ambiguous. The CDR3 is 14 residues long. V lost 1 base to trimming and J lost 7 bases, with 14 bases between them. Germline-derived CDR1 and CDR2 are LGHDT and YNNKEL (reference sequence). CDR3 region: CASSQAGAWGEQYF. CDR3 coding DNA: TGTGCCAGCAGCCAAGCGGGCGCGTGGGGTGAGCAGTACTTC.

In DNA, the CDR3 is TGCAGTGCTTGGACTAGCGGGGGGGAGTCAGATACGCAGTATTTT. Translating gives CSAWTSGGESDTQYF. The rearrangement joins TRBV20-1 to TRBJ2-3; 15 bases fit TRBD2. Germline CDR1 is DFQATT and CDR2 is SNEGSKA (reference sequence). The V and J ends lost 5 bases and 4 bases, in that order; junction bases with no gene match: 4. The CDR3 contains 15 residues.